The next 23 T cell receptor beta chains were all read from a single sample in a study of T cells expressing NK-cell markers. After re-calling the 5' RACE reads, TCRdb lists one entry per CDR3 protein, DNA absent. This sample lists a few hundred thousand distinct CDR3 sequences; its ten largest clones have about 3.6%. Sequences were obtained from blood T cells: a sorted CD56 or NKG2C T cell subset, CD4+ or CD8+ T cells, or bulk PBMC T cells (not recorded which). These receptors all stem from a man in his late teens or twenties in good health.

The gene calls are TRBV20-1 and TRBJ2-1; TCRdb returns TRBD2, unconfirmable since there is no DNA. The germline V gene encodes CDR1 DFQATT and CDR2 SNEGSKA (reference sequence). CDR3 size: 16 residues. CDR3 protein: CSARVQSGLSYNEQFF.

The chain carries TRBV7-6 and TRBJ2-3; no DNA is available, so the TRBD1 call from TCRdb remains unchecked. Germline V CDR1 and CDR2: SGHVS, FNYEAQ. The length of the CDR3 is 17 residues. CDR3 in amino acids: CASSLGGGGVRTDTQYF. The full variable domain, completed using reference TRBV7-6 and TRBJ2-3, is GAGVSQSPRYKVTKRGQDVALRCDPISGHVSLYWYRQALGQGPEFLTYFNYEAQQDKSGLPNDRFSAERPEGSISTLTIQRTEQRDSAMYRCASSLGGGGVRTDTQYFGPGTRLTVL.

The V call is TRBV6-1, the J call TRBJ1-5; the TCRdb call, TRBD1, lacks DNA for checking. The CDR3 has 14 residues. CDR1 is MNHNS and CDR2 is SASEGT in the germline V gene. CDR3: CASSSRDKNQPQHF.

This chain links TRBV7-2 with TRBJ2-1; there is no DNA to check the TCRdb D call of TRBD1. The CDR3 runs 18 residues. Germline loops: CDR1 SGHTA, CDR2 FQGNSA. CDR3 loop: CASSFHFGSGERLLGTFF.

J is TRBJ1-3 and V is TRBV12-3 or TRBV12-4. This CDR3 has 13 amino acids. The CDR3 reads CASRYGPRNTIYF.

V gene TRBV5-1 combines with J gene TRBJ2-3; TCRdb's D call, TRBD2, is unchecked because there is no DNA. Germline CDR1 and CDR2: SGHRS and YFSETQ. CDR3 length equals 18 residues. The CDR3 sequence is CASSLLAGGIGSTDTQYF.

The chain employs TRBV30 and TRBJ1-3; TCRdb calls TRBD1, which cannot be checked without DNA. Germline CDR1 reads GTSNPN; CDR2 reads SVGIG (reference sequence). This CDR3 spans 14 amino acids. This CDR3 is CAWRAGQAGNTIYF.

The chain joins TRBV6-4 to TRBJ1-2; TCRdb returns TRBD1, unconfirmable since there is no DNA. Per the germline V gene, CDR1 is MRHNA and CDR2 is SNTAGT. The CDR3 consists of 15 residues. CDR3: CASSDSGTTGAGYTF.

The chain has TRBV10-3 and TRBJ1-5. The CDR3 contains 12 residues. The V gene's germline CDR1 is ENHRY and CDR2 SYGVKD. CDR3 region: CAISEQNQPQHF.

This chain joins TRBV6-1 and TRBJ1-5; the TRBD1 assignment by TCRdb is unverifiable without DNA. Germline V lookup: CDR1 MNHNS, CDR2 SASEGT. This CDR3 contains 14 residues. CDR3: CASREDRFYQPQHF.

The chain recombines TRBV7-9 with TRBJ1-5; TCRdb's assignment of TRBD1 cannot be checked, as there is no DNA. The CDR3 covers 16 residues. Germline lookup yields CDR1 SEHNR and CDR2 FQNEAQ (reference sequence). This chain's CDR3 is CASSLRDSTSNQPQHF. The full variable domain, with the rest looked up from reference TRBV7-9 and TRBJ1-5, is DTGVSQNPRHKITKRGQNVTFRCDPISEHNRLYWYRQTLGQGPEFLTYFQNEAQLEKSRLLSDRFSAERPKGSFSTLEIQRTEQGDSAMYLCASSLRDSTSNQPQHFGDGTRLSIL.

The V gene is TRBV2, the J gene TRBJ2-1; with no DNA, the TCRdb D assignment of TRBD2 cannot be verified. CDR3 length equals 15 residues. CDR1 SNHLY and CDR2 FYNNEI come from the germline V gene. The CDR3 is CASNSRTGGDNEQFF.

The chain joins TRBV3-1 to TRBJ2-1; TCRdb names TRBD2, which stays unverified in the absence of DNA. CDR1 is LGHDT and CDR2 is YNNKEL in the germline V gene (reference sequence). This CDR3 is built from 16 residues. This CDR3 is CASSQELAGGLNEQFF.

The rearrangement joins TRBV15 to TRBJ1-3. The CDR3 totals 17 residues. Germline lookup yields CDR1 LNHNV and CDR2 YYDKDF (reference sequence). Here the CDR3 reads CATSRSKPLLSGNTIYF.

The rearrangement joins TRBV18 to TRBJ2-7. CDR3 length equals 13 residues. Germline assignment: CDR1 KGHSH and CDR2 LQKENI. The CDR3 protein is CASSPVLGHEQYF. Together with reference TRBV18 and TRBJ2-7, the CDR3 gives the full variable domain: NAGVMQNPRHLVRRRGQEARLRCSPMKGHSHVYWYRQLPEEGLKFMVYLQKENIIDESGMPKERFSAEFPKEGPSILRIQQVVRGDSAAYFCASSPVLGHEQYFGPGTRLTVT.

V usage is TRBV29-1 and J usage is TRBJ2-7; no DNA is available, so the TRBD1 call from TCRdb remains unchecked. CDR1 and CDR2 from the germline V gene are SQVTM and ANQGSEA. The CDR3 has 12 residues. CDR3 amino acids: CSVARTGNEQYF.

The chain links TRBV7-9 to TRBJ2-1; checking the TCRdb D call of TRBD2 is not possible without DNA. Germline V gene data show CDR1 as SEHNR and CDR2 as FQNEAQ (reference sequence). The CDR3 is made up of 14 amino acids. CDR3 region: CASSRAGGSNEQFF. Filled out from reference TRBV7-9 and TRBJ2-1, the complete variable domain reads DTGVSQNPRHKITKRGQNVTFRCDPISEHNRLYWYRQTLGQGPEFLTYFQNEAQLEKSRLLSDRFSAERPKGSFSTLEIQRTEQGDSAMYLCASSRAGGSNEQFFGPGTRLTVL.

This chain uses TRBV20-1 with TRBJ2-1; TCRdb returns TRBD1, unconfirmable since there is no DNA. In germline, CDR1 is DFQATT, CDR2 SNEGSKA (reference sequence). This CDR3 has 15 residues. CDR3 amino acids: CSAINRESSYNEQFF.

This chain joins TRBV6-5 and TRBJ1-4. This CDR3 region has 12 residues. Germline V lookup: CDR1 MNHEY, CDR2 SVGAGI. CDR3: CASRSTNEKLFF.

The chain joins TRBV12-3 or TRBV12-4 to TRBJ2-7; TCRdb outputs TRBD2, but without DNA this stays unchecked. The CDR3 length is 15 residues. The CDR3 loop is CASTLTSGRTYEQYF.

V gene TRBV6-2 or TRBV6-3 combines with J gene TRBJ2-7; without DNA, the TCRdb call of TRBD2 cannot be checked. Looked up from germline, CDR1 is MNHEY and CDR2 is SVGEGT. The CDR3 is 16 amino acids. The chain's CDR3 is CASRLTGTSGSYEQYF.

The CDR3 loop reads CASSFLGGAGEDGYTF. The chain is built from TRBV7-2 and TRBJ1-2; TCRdb selects TRBD1, and the lack of DNA leaves this call unchecked. CDR1 and CDR2 (germline): SGHTA, FQGNSA. The CDR3 runs 16 residues.

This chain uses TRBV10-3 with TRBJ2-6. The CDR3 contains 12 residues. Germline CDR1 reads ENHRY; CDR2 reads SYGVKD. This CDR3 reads CAISDGANVLTF.